This T cell receptor (beta chain) appears in the sequencing data of a study of cytomegalovirus exposure and HLA in healthy donors. Sequenced by immunoSEQ multiplex PCR; TCRdb stores in-frame clones only, minus some. The table records about 140,000 clones, around 88% of them present only once. On this clone: Its cognate antigen is unknown.

Study observations and caveats: There were 150 to 200 TCR beta chains listed as cytomegalovirus-associated.

CDR1 is MDHEN, CDR2 SYDVKM, per germline. The V and J ends lost 5 bases and 3 bases, in that order; junction bases with no gene match: 13. The CDR3 sequence is 17 residues long. Sequenced sample: PBMCs. The receptor comes from a young woman in good health and CMV-seropositive. V usage is TRBV28 and J usage is TRBJ1-2, with 9 bases matching TRBD1. CDR3 bases: TGTGCCAGCAGTACCACTGGGGACAGGGAGAGGGACTATGGCTACACCTTC. Amino acid sequence: CASSTTGDRERDYGYTF.